The 32 T cell receptor beta chains given below trace back to one sample, sequenced in a study of long-term antiretroviral therapy in people with HIV (dated by TCRdb to between 2021 and 2022). The immunoSEQ hsTCRB v3.0 assay was used at survey level resolution to sequence the TRB variable region. Not all clones reach the TCRdb copy of this immuneACCESS table, which keeps in-frame sequences only. Checked studies attribute under half of the gap to unresolved V genes and leave the rest unexplained. The sample data list tens of thousands of clones, and roughly four fifths of these were observed just once. Together, the top ten hold 7.2% of the sample. Sample: unsorted PBMCs, taken 1.5 years after starting antiretroviral therapy. The receptors shown here come from a man aged 30 to 39 with HIV.

This chain connects TRBV10-1 to TRBJ2-1; 9 nucleotides match TRBD2. V was clipped by 2 bases and J by 5 bases; unmatched bases: 7. Germline V CDR1 and CDR2: WNHNN, SYGVQD (reference sequence). The CDR3 spans 16 residues. The CDR3 bases are TGCGCCAGCAGTGAGGTAGCGGGAGTGGGAGACAATGAGCAGTTCTTC. As protein: CASSEVAGVGDNEQFF.

CDR3 bases: TGTGCCAGCAGTTTCGGGCCGGACAGGGGGCGCCAGGAGCAGTACTTC. Translating gives CASSFGPDRGRQEQYF. The chain uses TRBV28 and TRBJ2-7, with 11 bases aligning to TRBD1. Unmatched junction bases numbered 11, after V lost 3 bases and J lost 7 bases. In germline, CDR1 is MDHEN, CDR2 SYDVKM. The CDR3 loop spans 16 amino acids. Full variable domain (remainder filled in from reference TRBV28 and TRBJ2-7): DVKVTQSSRYLVKRTGEKVFLECVQDMDHENMFWYRQDPGLGLRLIYFSYDVKMKEKGDIPEGYSVSREKKERFSLILESASTNQTSMYLCASSFGPDRGRQEQYFGPGTRLTVT.

The chain recombines TRBV7-9 with TRBJ2-5; D may match TRBD1 or TRBD2 (5 bases each). V was clipped by 5 bases and J by 10 bases, with 14 bases between them. The CDR3 length is 12 residues. Per germline, CDR1 SEHNR and CDR2 FQNEAQ (reference sequence). The CDR3 loop is CASSLDQGRQYF. In DNA form, the CDR3 reads TGTGCCAGCAGCCTAGATCAGGGACGCCAGTACTTC.

The V call is TRBV7-8, the J call TRBJ2-2, with D unresolved. The germline gives CDR1 SGHVS, CDR2 FQNEAQ. V was cut by 3 bases and J by 4 bases, with 0 bases left in between. This CDR3 has 11 amino acids. The CDR3 DNA reads TGTGCCAGCAGCTTCACCGGGGAGCTGTTTTTT. As protein: CASSFTGELFF.

This clone was seen a single time. The rearrangement uses TRBV28 and TRBJ1-2; the D gene is possibly TRBD1 (5 bases). The CDR3 has 19 residues. Germline V lookup: CDR1 MDHEN, CDR2 SYDVKM. V lost 5 bases and J 0 bases, leaving 25 bases between the germline ends. The CDR3 bases are TGTGCCAGCAGTATTAGGTCACCCAGGGAAACGAATTCTAACTATGGCTACACCTTC. It translates to CASSIRSPRETNSNYGYTF.

The chain links TRBV28 to TRBJ2-1, with D hard to call. Germline V gene data show CDR1 as MDHEN and CDR2 as SYDVKM. Trimming left V 6 bases short and J 0 bases short, with 12 bases between. This CDR3 region has 15 residues. CDR3 nucleotides: TGTGCCAGCAGCCAGGACCTGAGCTCCTACAATGAGCAGTTCTTC. Translating gives CASSQDLSSYNEQFF. The whole variable domain, filled in from reference TRBV28 and TRBJ2-1, reads DVKVTQSSRYLVKRTGEKVFLECVQDMDHENMFWYRQDPGLGLRLIYFSYDVKMKEKGDIPEGYSVSREKKERFSLILESASTNQTSMYLCASSQDLSSYNEQFFGPGTRLTVL.

This rearrangement joins TRBV15 to TRBJ2-7; tentative D call: TRBD1 (5 bases). Germline CDR1 and CDR2: LNHNV and YYDKDF (reference sequence). Trimming cost V 1 base and J 6 bases, with 10 bases left between them. The CDR3 has 13 amino acids. CDR3 nucleotide sequence: TGTGCCACCAGCAGAGGCAGGGTGGGCGAGCAGTACTTC. This sequence encodes CATSRGRVGEQYF.

For the CDR3, the DNA is TGTGCCAGCAGCTTATATATTGGGGCGGGAGAAGTCCACCACGAGCAGTACTTC. It codes for CASSLYIGAGEVHHEQYF. The rearrangement uses TRBV11-2 and TRBJ2-7; TRBD2 matches 7 bases. The CDR3 is 18 amino acids. CDR1 SGHAT and CDR2 FQNNGV come from the germline V gene. The V segment lost 2 bases and the J segment 5 bases; nucleotides outside the gene matches: 18.

This chain connects TRBV25-1 to TRBJ1-4, with D hard to call. This CDR3 has 14 amino acids. V gave up 4 bases and J gave up 8 bases, with 14 bases separating them. CDR1 is MGHDK and CDR2 is SYGVNS in the germline V gene. The CDR3 DNA follows: TGTGCCAGCAGTGGGGGTCAGAGCAGCGAAAAACTGTTTTTT. Translation: CASSGGQSSEKLFF.

The chain employs TRBV5-1 and TRBJ2-7; D remains ambiguous. CDR3 length equals 13 residues. Germline CDR1 is SGHRS and CDR2 is YFSETQ. The ends were cut back, 1 base at V and 3 bases at J, with 8 bases in the middle. The CDR3 DNA reads TGCGCCAGCAGCTTGTCAAAGGGCTACGAGCAGTACTTC. Amino acids: CASSLSKGYEQYF.

The rearrangement uses TRBV7-3 and TRBJ1-6, with a possible D match to TRBD1 (5 bases). The length of the CDR3 is 15 residues. V was cut by 6 bases and J by 4 bases, with 13 bases left in between. From germline, CDR1 is SGHTA and CDR2 FQGTGA. CDR3 nucleotides: TGTGCCAGCAGTTTGGCCGGGACTTATAATTCACCCCTCCACTTT. Translated, it gives CASSLAGTYNSPLHF.

The genes are TRBV5-6 and TRBJ2-1; no firm D call. The CDR3 has 13 amino acids. From germline, CDR1 is SGHDT and CDR2 YYEEEE. Between the trimmed V and J ends, which lost 2 bases and 14 bases, there was a span of 17 bases. CDR3 nucleotides: TGTGCCAGCAGCTTTACGGCACTTGATTGGGAGTTCTTC. It translates to CASSFTALDWEFF. The full variable domain, with the rest looked up from reference TRBV5-6 and TRBJ2-1, is DAGVTQSPTHLIKTRGQQVTLRCSPKSGHDTVSWYQQALGQGPQFIFQYYEEEERQRGNFPDRFSGHQFPNYSSELNVNALLLGDSALYLCASSFTALDWEFFGPGTRLTVL.

The chain combines TRBV5-1 with TRBJ2-2; no clear D gene. Looked up from germline, CDR1 is SGHRS and CDR2 is YFSETQ. The germline V and J ends were trimmed by 9 bases and 3 bases, with 9 bases remaining between them. The CDR3 has 12 amino acids. The CDR3 DNA reads as TGCGCCACCTATCGGGACACCGGGGAGCTGTTTTTT. It codes for CATYRDTGELFF.

The gene calls are TRBV29-1 and TRBJ2-1; D is ambiguous. Per the germline V gene, CDR1 is SQVTM and CDR2 is ANQGSEA. V was cut by 3 bases and J by 6 bases, with 9 bases left in between. CDR3 length equals 12 residues. CDR3 loop: CSVESAVNEQFF. DNA for the CDR3: TGCAGCGTTGAGAGTGCGGTCAATGAGCAGTTCTTC.

V and J are TRBV18 and TRBJ1-2; 7 positions match TRBD1. The CDR3 length is 14 residues. J lost 6 bases, V lost 0 bases, and 4 bases had no gene match. CDR1 is KGHSH and CDR2 is LQKENI in the germline V gene. For the CDR3, the DNA is TGTGCCAGCTCACCACCAGGGGGCGAGAATGGCTACACCTTC. Translation gives CASSPPGGENGYTF.

This clone was seen a few times. CDR3 nucleotides: TGTGCCAGCAGCAAAAAAAGGACACTAGGGGTCTACGAGCAGTACTTC. Translation: CASSKKRTLGVYEQYF. The chain couples TRBV21-1 to TRBJ2-7. TRBV21-1 is annotated as a pseudogene. The CDR3 extends over 16 amino acids.

This clone came up once. This chain joins TRBV5-6 and TRBJ1-1; D uncertain. Germline V gene lookup returns CDR1 SGHDT and CDR2 YYEEEE. V lost 0 bases, J lost 4 bases, and 7 bases lay in between. The CDR3 runs 13 residues. CDR3 sequence: CASSLALSTEAFF. CDR3 nucleotide sequence: TGTGCCAGCAGCTTGGCCCTGAGCACTGAAGCTTTCTTT.

The rearrangement uses TRBV5-6 and TRBJ2-1, with unresolved D. The CDR3 sequence is 13 residues long. Trimming took 10 bases from V and 0 from J, leaving 11 bases between them. Germline V gene data show CDR1 as SGHDT and CDR2 as YYEEEE. The CDR3 bases are TGTGCCTCGAGGATGAACTCCTACAATGAGCAGTTCTTC. Its protein product is CASRMNSYNEQFF. The full variable domain, completed using reference TRBV5-6 and TRBJ2-1, is DAGVTQSPTHLIKTRGQQVTLRCSPKSGHDTVSWYQQALGQGPQFIFQYYEEEERQRGNFPDRFSGHQFPNYSSELNVNALLLGDSALYLCASRMNSYNEQFFGPGTRLTVL.

The chain links TRBV30 to TRBJ2-1; 7 bases agree with TRBD1. Germline V gene data show CDR1 as GTSNPN and CDR2 as SVGIG (reference sequence). Unmatched junction bases numbered 9, after V lost 5 bases and J lost 5 bases. The CDR3 is 14 residues long. CDR3 bases: TGTGCCTGGGCCCCCGGGACAGCGAACAATGAGCAGTTCTTC. As protein: CAWAPGTANNEQFF.

The CDR3 nucleotides read TGTGCCAGCAGCTTAGCGCAGGGGAAGGACACTGAAGCTTTCTTT. It encodes CASSLAQGKDTEAFF. The rearrangement links TRBV7-9 to TRBJ1-1, with D possibly being TRBD1 (6 bases). The germline CDR1 and CDR2 sequences are SEHNR and FQNEAQ (reference sequence). Trimming removed 0 bases at V and 3 bases at J, with 11 bases between. The CDR3 is 15 amino acids.

The V and J genes are TRBV6-5 and TRBJ1-1; TRBD1 aligns across 7 bases. Germline V lookup: CDR1 MNHEY, CDR2 SVGAGI. Trimming cost V 6 bases and J 12 bases; bases outside gene matches: 7. This CDR3 has 11 amino acids. CDR3 amino acids: CASSRQGGTFF. The CDR3 DNA reads as TGTGCCAGCAGCAGACAGGGTGGCACTTTCTTT.

The V and J genes are TRBV6-6 and TRBJ2-2; 7 bases fit TRBD2. The CDR3 totals 15 residues. Germline assignment: CDR1 MNHNY and CDR2 SVGAGI (reference sequence). J was trimmed by 6 bases and V by 2 bases; bases with no gene match: 6. The CDR3 bases are TGTGCCAGCAGTTACCGAGATGGGGGGGCCGGGGAGCTGTTTTTT. It is translated as CASSYRDGGAGELFF.

V is TRBV6-4 and J is TRBJ2-1; D assignment may be TRBD1 or TRBD2 (5 bases each). The CDR3 spans 12 residues. Per germline, CDR1 MRHNA and CDR2 SNTAGT. Between the trimmed V and J ends, which lost 8 bases and 14 bases, there was a span of 19 bases. CDR3 nucleotides: TGTGCCAGCTGGGGGACCTCCGACTCGGAGTTCTTC. The encoded protein is CASWGTSDSEFF.

The V gene is TRBV10-2, the J gene TRBJ2-7, with TRBD1 matching over 12 bases. The CDR3 runs to 15 residues. V gave up 2 bases and J gave up 7 bases; unmatched junction bases: 6. Germline CDR1 reads WSHSY; CDR2 reads SAAADI. In nucleotides, the CDR3 is TGCGCCAGCAGTGAGGGGGGACAGGGGGCGTGGGAGCAGTACTTC. It translates to CASSEGGQGAWEQYF.

This clone was observed a few times. The chain combines TRBV15 with TRBJ2-5, with D unresolved. This CDR3 contains 14 residues. Trimming took 0 bases from V and 3 from J, leaving 8 bases between them. Per the germline V gene, CDR1 is LNHNV and CDR2 is YYDKDF (reference sequence). CDR3 DNA: TGTGCCACCAGCAGAGATCGACCGGAAGAGACCCAGTACTTC. Encoded protein: CATSRDRPEETQYF. The whole variable domain, filled in from reference TRBV15 and TRBJ2-5, reads DAMVIQNPRYQVTQFGKPVTLSCSQTLNHNVMYWYQQKSSQAPKLLFHYYDKDFNNEADTPDNFQSRRPNTSFCFLDIRSPGLGDTAMYLCATSRDRPEETQYFGPGTRLLVL.

The V and J genes are TRBV5-1 and TRBJ2-7, with 7 bases aligning to TRBD1. V lost 1 base and J lost 2; bases outside the gene matches: 3. Germline CDR1 and CDR2: SGHRS and YFSETQ. The CDR3 extends over 14 amino acids. The CDR3 DNA sequence: TGCGCCAGCAGCTTGTTAGGGGGCACCTACGAGCAGTACTTC. It translates to CASSLLGGTYEQYF.

V is TRBV9 and J is TRBJ1-1; TRBD1 is a possible D gene (6 bases). Deletions cut 0 bases from V and 1 base from J, with 10 bases between. This CDR3 is 15 amino acids long. Germline V CDR1 and CDR2: SGDLS, YYNGEE. The DNA for the CDR3 is TGTGCCAGCAGCGTAGACTGGACAGCGAACACTGAAGCTTTCTTT. The encoded protein is CASSVDWTANTEAFF.

The V and J genes are TRBV27 and TRBJ2-7; D may be TRBD2 (6 bases). Trimming removed 5 bases at V and 7 bases at J, with 18 bases between. Germline V gene sequence: CDR1 MNHEY, CDR2 SMNVEV (reference sequence). The CDR3 loop spans 14 amino acids. DNA for the CDR3: TGTGCCAGCAGTGGCCGGGACTCCCAAGGTGAGCAGTACTTC. Translating gives CASSGRDSQGEQYF.

The gene calls are TRBV27 and TRBJ1-5; tentative D call: TRBD1 (5 bases). The CDR3 loop spans 16 amino acids. Germline values: CDR1 MNHEY, CDR2 SMNVEV (reference sequence). V lost 1 base and J 3 bases, leaving 13 bases between the germline ends. CDR3 protein: CASSLLGRGDNQPQHF. For the CDR3, the DNA is TGTGCCAGCAGTTTATTAGGGCGAGGGGACAATCAGCCCCAGCATTTT.

This clone was seen a single time. V is TRBV14 and J is TRBJ1-1; D uncertain. Trimming took off 4 bases at V and 1 base at J, with 7 bases between the two ends. The CDR3 runs to 13 residues. The germline gives CDR1 SGHDN, CDR2 FVKESK. CDR3 region: CASSPNRNTEAFF. The CDR3 nucleotides read TGTGCCAGCAGCCCCAATCGGAACACTGAAGCTTTCTTT.

This clone qualifies as large. The rearrangement joins TRBV27 to TRBJ2-7, with D possibly called TRBD1 or TRBD2 (5 bases each). Germline V gene lookup returns CDR1 MNHEY and CDR2 SMNVEV (reference sequence). CDR3 size: 12 residues. Between the trimmed V and J ends, which lost 11 bases and 5 bases, there was a span of 16 bases. CDR3 in DNA: TGTGCCTCCGGGACGGGTAGGGACGAGCAGTACTTC. Translated: CASGTGRDEQYF.

The rearrangement uses TRBV27 and TRBJ1-5; D perhaps matches TRBD1 (5 bases). Germline CDR1 and CDR2: MNHEY and SMNVEV (reference sequence). This CDR3 region has 14 residues. V was clipped by 0 bases and J by 5 bases, with 8 bases between them. This CDR3 reads CASSLSGEDQPQHF. As DNA, the CDR3 is TGTGCCAGCAGTTTATCAGGGGAAGATCAGCCCCAGCATTTT.